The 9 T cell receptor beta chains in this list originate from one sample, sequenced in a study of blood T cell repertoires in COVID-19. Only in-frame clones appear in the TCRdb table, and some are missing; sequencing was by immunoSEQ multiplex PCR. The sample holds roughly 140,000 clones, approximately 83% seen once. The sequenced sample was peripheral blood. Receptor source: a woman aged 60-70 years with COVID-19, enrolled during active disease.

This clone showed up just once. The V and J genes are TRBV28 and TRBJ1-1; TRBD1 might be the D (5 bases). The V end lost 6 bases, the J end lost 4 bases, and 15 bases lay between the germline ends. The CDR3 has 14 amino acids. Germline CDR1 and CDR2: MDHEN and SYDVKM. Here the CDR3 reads CASSPGGASTEAFF. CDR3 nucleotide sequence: TGTGCCAGCAGCCCCGGAGGGGCAAGCACTGAAGCTTTCTTT. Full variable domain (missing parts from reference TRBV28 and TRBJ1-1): DVKVTQSSRYLVKRTGEKVFLECVQDMDHENMFWYRQDPGLGLRLIYFSYDVKMKEKGDIPEGYSVSREKKERFSLILESASTNQTSMYLCASSPGGASTEAFFGQGTRLTVV.

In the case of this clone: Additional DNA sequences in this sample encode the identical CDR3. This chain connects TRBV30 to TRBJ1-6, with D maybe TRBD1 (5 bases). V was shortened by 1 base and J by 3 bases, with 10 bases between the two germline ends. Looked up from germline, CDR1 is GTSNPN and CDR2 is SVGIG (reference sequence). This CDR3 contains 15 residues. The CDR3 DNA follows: TGTGCCTGGAGTGGCAGGGCATTCTATAATTCACCCCTCCACTTT. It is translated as CAWSGRAFYNSPLHF.

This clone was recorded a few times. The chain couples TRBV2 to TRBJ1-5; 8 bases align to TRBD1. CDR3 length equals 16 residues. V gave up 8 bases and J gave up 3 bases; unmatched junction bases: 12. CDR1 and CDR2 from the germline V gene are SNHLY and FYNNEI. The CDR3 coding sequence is TGTGCCAGCCTTTTGGGCGGGACAGGCCACAATCAGCCCCAGCATTTT. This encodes CASLLGGTGHNQPQHF.

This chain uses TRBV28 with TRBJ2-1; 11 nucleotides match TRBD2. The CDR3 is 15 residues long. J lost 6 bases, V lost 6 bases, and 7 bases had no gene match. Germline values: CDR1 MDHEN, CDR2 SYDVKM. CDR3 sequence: CASRPVTSGANEQFF. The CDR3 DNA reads TGTGCCAGCAGACCAGTGACTAGCGGGGCCAATGAGCAGTTCTTC.

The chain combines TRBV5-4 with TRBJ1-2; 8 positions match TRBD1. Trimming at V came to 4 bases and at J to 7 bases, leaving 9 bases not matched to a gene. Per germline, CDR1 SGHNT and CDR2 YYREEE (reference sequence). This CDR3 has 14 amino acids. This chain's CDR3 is CASSTAGGQIGYTF. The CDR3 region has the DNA TGTGCCAGCAGCACCGCAGGGGGCCAAATTGGCTACACCTTC.

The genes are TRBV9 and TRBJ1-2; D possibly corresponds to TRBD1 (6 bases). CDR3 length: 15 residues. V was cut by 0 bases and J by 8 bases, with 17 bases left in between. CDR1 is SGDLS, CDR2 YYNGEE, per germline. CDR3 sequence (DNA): TGTGCCAGCAGCGTAGAAGAAGGGCTCAGGGGAGGCTACACCTTC. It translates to CASSVEEGLRGGYTF. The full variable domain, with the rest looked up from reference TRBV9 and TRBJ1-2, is DSGVTQTPKHLITATGQRVTLRCSPRSGDLSVYWYQQSLDQGLQFLIQYYNGEERAKGNILERFSAQQFPDLHSELNLSSLELGDSALYFCASSVEEGLRGGYTFGSGTRLTVV.

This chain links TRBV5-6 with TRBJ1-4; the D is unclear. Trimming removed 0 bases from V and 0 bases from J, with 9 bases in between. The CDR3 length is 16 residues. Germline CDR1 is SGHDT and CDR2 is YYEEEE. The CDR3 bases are TGTGCCAGCAGCTTGGCGGGGATAGCAACTAATGAAAAACTGTTTTTT. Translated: CASSLAGIATNEKLFF.

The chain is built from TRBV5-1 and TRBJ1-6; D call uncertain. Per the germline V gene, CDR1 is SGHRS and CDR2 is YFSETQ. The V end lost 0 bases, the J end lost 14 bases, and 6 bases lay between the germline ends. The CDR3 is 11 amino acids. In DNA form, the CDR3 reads TGCGCCAGCAGCTTGGGAGAGGCCCTCCACTTT. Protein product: CASSLGEALHF.

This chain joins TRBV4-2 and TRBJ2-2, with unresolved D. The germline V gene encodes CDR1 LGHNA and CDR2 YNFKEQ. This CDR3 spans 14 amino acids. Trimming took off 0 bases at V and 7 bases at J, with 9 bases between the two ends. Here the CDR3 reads CASSQDLRGGELFF. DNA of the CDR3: TGTGCCAGCAGCCAAGATCTGAGAGGCGGGGAGCTGTTTTTT.